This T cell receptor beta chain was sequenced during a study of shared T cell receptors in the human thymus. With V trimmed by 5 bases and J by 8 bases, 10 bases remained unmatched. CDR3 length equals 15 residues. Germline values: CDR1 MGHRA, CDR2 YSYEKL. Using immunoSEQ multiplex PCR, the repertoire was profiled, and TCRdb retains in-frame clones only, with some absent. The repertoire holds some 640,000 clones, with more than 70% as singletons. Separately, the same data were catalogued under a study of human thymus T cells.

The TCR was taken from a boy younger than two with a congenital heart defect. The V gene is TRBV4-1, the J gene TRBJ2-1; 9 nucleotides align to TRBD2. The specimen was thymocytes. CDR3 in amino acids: CASSDDSGSGDEQFF. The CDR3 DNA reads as TGCGCCAGCAGCGATGATAGCGGGAGCGGTGATGAGCAGTTCTTC.